A single TCR beta chain is shown here with its context. The data were taken from a study of blood T cell repertoires in COVID-19. Study overall: Acute-phase and convalescent COVID-19 samples originated in the United States, Italy and Spain. T cells, B-cell-depleted T cells, or PBMCs provided the cDNA or gDNA that served as material.

J lost 6 bases, V lost 1 base, and 12 bases had no gene match. Germline V gene data show CDR1 as SGHVS and CDR2 as FNYEAQ. The CDR3 is made up of 18 amino acids. In the original processing: Amplification of reference gene primers provided the estimated nucleated cell counts. The assay was immunoSEQ multiplex PCR, and TCRdb's table has in-frame clones only and misses some. The DNA gave D and trimming, while V, J and clone size come from that table. Counted here are some 350,000 clones, around 91% occurring once; the ten biggest clones make up about 3.5%. The specimen was peripheral blood. This sequence was found in a woman aged 18-29 years who had recovered from COVID-19. The chain joins TRBV7-6 to TRBJ2-3, with TRBD2 identical over 11 bases. DNA for the CDR3: TGTGCCAGCAGCTTAGGGCGCCCAGGGGGACTAGCGGCCGATACGCAGTATTTT. Its protein is CASSLGRPGGLAADTQYF.